Listed below are T cell receptor beta chains from one sample, sequenced in a study of cytomegalovirus exposure and HLA in healthy donors. Generated by immunoSEQ multiplex PCR, the TCRdb table keeps only in-frame clones and is missing some. This table holds about 190,000 clones, around 67% found once. Sequences were obtained from PBMCs. The receptors shown here come from a woman in her 30s in good health and CMV-seropositive. Both conserved end residues are part of each CDR3. The D gene is left open where the match is weak. Clone size appears in some rows only: once, few, many, or a class for an expanded clone.

D gene	clone size	V gene	J gene	CDR3 DNA	CDR3 protein
TRBD1	-	TRBV19	TRBJ1-1	TGTGCCAGTCGTTCCGGGACAGGGGGCGTGAGGACTGAAGCTTTCTTT	CASRSGTGGVRTEAFF
-	-	TRBV29-1	TRBJ2-1	TGCAGCGTTGTGGGGGGAACGGGCAATGAGCAGTTCTTC	CSVVGGTGNEQFF
TRBD2	-	TRBV18	TRBJ2-7	TGTGCCAGCTCACCCCCCGGGACTAGCGGCCTCTACGAGCAGTACTTC	CASSPPGTSGLYEQYF
-	-	TRBV5-8	TRBJ1-5	TGTGCCAGCAGCGGGAGTTGGGCGGCCAATCAGCCCCAGCATTTT	CASSGSWAANQPQHF
TRBD1	-	TRBV28	TRBJ1-2	TGTGCCAGCAGTTCCAGGGGGCTCGGCTATGGCTACACCTTC	CASSSRGLGYGYTF
TRBD2	-	TRBV27	TRBJ2-7	TGTGCCAGCAGTAGTCGGGGGGCCTACGAGCAGTACTTC	CASSSRGAYEQYF
-	few	TRBV27	TRBJ2-1	TGTGCCAGCAGTTTCGGGGGGCCCTACAATGAGCAGTTCTTC	CASSFGGPYNEQFF
-	-	TRBV11-2	TRBJ2-3	TGTGCCAGCAGCCCCGGGACACGGAGCTCGGGTACGCAGTATTTT	CASSPGTRSSGTQYF
-	-	TRBV5-1	TRBJ1-3	TGCGCCAGCAGCGAGGACTGGAGCTCTGGAAACACCATATATTTT	CASSEDWSSGNTIYF
TRBD2	once	TRBV19	TRBJ2-7	TGTGCCAGTAACCAGCGGGGCTCCTACGAGCAGTACTTC	CASNQRGSYEQYF
TRBD2	-	TRBV11-2	TRBJ2-5	TGTGCCAGCAGCTTAACCCTGACTAGCGGGACACAAGAGACCCAGTACTTC	CASSLTLTSGTQETQYF
-	-	TRBV28	TRBJ1-3	TGTGCCAGCAGCCCAGATGACTCTGGAAACACCATATATTTT	CASSPDDSGNTIYF
TRBD2	-	TRBV18	TRBJ2-5	TGTGCCAGCTCACCACCTGGGAGGGGAGAGACCCAGTACTTC	CASSPPGRGETQYF
-	-	TRBV19	TRBJ2-7	TGTGCCAGTAGTATTTTGTTAGCAAACGAGCAGTACTTC	CASSILLANEQYF
-	-	TRBV6-1	TRBJ1-1	TGTGCCAGCAGTGAAGCTGTGACAGACACTGAAGCTTTCTTT	CASSEAVTDTEAFF
TRBD2	-	TRBV11-3	TRBJ2-1	TGTGCCAGCAGCCTCCAGGGACTAGCGGGAGGTTCCTACTACAATGAGCAGTTCTTC	CASSLQGLAGGSYYNEQFF
TRBD1	few	TRBV5-1	TRBJ2-3	TGCGCCAGCAGCTTGGGGGCAGGGGGCCTCGGGAGTGCAGATACGCAGTATTTT	CASSLGAGGLGSADTQYF
TRBD1	-	TRBV6-1	TRBJ1-1	TGTGCCAGCAGGTACGACAGGGGTAGCACTGAAGCTTTCTTT	CASRYDRGSTEAFF
TRBD1	-	TRBV9	TRBJ1-3	TGTGCCAGCAGCCCAGGAGAGGGACAGGGGGCCTCTGGAAACACCATATATTTT	CASSPGEGQGASGNTIYF
-	-	TRBV6-4	TRBJ1-3	TGTGCCAGCAGTGAAGGCAGGGACTCTGGAAACACCATATATTTT	CASSEGRDSGNTIYF
-	-	TRBV6-6	TRBJ2-3	TGTGCCAGCATTCGGGACTTACGCACAGATACGCAGTATTTT	CASIRDLRTDTQYF
TRBD2	-	TRBV11-2	TRBJ2-2	TGTGCCAGCAGCTTAGAAGTAGCGGGAGGGCCGGGCGGGGAGCTGTTTTTT	CASSLEVAGGPGGELFF
TRBD2	-	TRBV7-9	TRBJ2-1	TGTGCCAGCAGCTTAAGCGCGGGGGGATACAATGAGCAGTTCTTC	CASSLSAGGYNEQFF
-	-	TRBV21-1	TRBJ2-1	TGTGCCAGCAGCCCACGGACTAGCCGGCGGAATGAGCAGTTCTTC	CASSPRTSRRNEQFF
TRBD1	few	TRBV5-1	TRBJ2-3	TGCGCCAGCAGCTGGGGCCCGACAGGGTCCGCAGATACGCAGTATTTT	CASSWGPTGSADTQYF
-	few	TRBV5-1	TRBJ1-2	TGCGCCAGCAGCTTGGCCCCTGGGGGCGGCTATGGCTACACCTTC	CASSLAPGGGYGYTF
TRBD2	few	TRBV5-1	TRBJ2-5	TGCGCCAGCAGCTTGGCAGCGGGAGGCCCCCAAGAGACCCAGTACTTC	CASSLAAGGPQETQYF
TRBD1	few	TRBV6-5	TRBJ1-5	TGTGCCAGCAGTTACAACAGGGGGCCGGGGTGGCCCCAGCATTTT	CASSYNRGPGWPQHF
TRBD2	-	TRBV27	TRBJ2-3	TGTGCCAGCACCCTTAGCGGGGGGGTCGCAGATACGCAGTATTTT	CASTLSGGVADTQYF
-	-	TRBV21-1	TRBJ2-7	TGTGCCAGCAGCAAGAGGTCACCTTCCTACGAGCAGTACTTC	CASSKRSPSYEQYF
-	-	TRBV7-9	TRBJ2-7	TGTGCCAGCAGCCCCCTGTGGACAGTCACCTACGAGCAGTACTTC	CASSPLWTVTYEQYF
-	-	TRBV28	TRBJ1-3	TGTGCCAGCAGTTTATGGTCGGTCTCTGGAAACACCATATATTTT	CASSLWSVSGNTIYF
-	-	TRBV6-5	TRBJ2-7	TGTGCCAGCAGAACGGGGGTTGGAAACCACGAGCAGTACTTC	CASRTGVGNHEQYF
TRBD2	-	TRBV7-6	TRBJ2-1	TGTGCCAGCAGCTTAGTCCCCGCGGCTAGCGGGGGTACCTACAATGAGCAGTTCTTC	CASSLVPAASGGTYNEQFF
-	-	TRBV15	TRBJ2-1	TGTGCCACCAGCGCCTCCCTGGGGGGTATCGATGAGCAGTTCTTC	CATSASLGGIDEQFF
TRBD1	-	TRBV5-1	TRBJ2-4	TGCGCCAGCAGCCTGGGACAGGCCCTCTCTGCGAACATTCAGTACTTC	CASSLGQALSANIQYF
TRBD1	few	TRBV6-1	TRBJ2-7	TGTGCCAGCACCGTGGGGACAGGAGTTTCCTACGAGCAGTACTTC	CASTVGTGVSYEQYF
TRBD1	-	TRBV27	TRBJ1-1	TGTGCCAGCAGTTTTACAGGGGCGGGCACTGAAGCTTTCTTT	CASSFTGAGTEAFF
-	-	TRBV4-2	TRBJ2-2	TGTGCCAGCAGTCCAAGCGCTCAAAGGGCGGGGACCAACACCGGGGAGCTGTTTTTT	CASSPSAQRAGTNTGELFF
-	few	TRBV6-6	TRBJ2-3	TGTGCCAGCAGCCTACAAGGGGCACGGACCACAGATACGCAGTATTTT	CASSLQGARTTDTQYF
TRBD2	-	TRBV27	TRBJ2-1	TGTGCCAGCAGTTTATTGTCTAGCGGGAGTCTCCACAATGAGCAGTTCTTC	CASSLLSSGSLHNEQFF
-	-	TRBV28	TRBJ2-7	TGTGCCAGCAGTTCGAGTTCCTACGAGCAGTACTTC	CASSSSSYEQYF
TRBD2	once	TRBV27	TRBJ2-1	TGTGCCAGCAGTTTTGTTGTAGGGGGACTAGGGTACAATGAGCAGTTCTTC	CASSFVVGGLGYNEQFF
TRBD1	few	TRBV27	TRBJ1-1	TGTGCCACCCTGGGACAGGGGGCGGGTAATGGGCACACTGAAGCTTTCTTT	CATLGQGAGNGHTEAFF
-	-	TRBV11-2	TRBJ2-1	TGTGCCAGCAGCCCCGACAATGAGCAGTTCTTC	CASSPDNEQFF
-	-	TRBV2	TRBJ2-7	TGTGCCAGCAGTGAAAGTCTAGCGTGGTACGAGCAGTACTTC	CASSESLAWYEQYF
-	-	TRBV7-2	TRBJ1-5	TGTGCCAGCAGCTTATGGCGGGATCAGCCCCAGCATTTT	CASSLWRDQPQHF
-	-	TRBV28	TRBJ1-5	TGTGCCAGTCTTGATACGTATGGGGGGAATCAGCCCCAGCATTTT	CASLDTYGGNQPQHF
-	-	TRBV2	TRBJ1-6	TGTGCCAGCAGTGAAAGCCAGGGATGGTCACCCCTCCACTTT	CASSESQGWSPLHF